The present TCR beta chain was sequenced within a study of OX40 agonist ivuxolimab in advanced cancers. The assay was immunoSEQ multiplex PCR, and TCRdb's table has in-frame clones only and misses some. Counted here are 83,000 or so clones, approximately 84% occurring once; the ten biggest clones make up 7.3%. This clone was found once. CDR3 length: 16 amino acids. Germline CDR1 LNHDA, CDR2 SQIVND (reference sequence). Germline trimming cut 3 bases from V and 4 bases from J; bases unmatched to any gene: 9. The sample in question was CD4+ or CD8+ T cells sorted from blood, obtained in a trial of the OX40 agonist ivuxolimab. The source is an adult with an advanced solid tumor such as melanoma, head and neck, liver or kidney cancer. This chain connects TRBV19 to TRBJ2-5; 9 positions agree with TRBD1. CDR3 coding DNA: TGTGCCAGTAGTATTAGGACCCCACAGGGGGCAGAGACCCAGTACTTC. Translated: CASSIRTPQGAETQYF.